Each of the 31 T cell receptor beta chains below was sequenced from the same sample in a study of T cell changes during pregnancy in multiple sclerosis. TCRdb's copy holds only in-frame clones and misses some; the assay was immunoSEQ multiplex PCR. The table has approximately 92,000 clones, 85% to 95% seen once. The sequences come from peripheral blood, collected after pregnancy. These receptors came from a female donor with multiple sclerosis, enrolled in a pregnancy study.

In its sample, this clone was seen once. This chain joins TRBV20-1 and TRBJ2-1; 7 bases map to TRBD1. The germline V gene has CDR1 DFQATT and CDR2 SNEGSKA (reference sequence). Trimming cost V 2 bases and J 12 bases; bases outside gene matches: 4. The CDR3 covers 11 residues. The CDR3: CSARMGDRQFF. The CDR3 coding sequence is TGCAGTGCTAGAATGGGGGACAGGCAGTTCTTC.

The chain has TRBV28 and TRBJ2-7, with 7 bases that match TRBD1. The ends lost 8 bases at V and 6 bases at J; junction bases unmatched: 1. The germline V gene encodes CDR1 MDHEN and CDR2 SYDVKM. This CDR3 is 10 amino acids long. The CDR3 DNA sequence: TGTGCCAGCTCAGGGGGCGAGCAGTACTTC. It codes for CASSGGEQYF.

The CDR3 is CAISESRGSTYNEQFF. The CDR3 DNA reads TGTGCCATCAGTGAGTCGAGGGGGTCAACCTACAATGAGCAGTTCTTC. The rearrangement uses TRBV10-3 and TRBJ2-1; D may be TRBD1 (6 bases). CDR1 is ENHRY and CDR2 is SYGVKD in the germline V gene. V was shortened by 0 bases and J by 2 bases, with 11 bases between the two germline ends. The CDR3 length is 16 residues.

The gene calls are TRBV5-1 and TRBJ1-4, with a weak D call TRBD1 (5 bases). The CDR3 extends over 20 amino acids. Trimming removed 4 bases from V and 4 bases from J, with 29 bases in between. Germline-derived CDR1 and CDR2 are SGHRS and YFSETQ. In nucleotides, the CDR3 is TGCGCCAGCAGCCAAGTCGGATACCGGGTAGGGGCGCGGAGTAATGAAAAACTGTTTTTT. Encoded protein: CASSQVGYRVGARSNEKLFF.

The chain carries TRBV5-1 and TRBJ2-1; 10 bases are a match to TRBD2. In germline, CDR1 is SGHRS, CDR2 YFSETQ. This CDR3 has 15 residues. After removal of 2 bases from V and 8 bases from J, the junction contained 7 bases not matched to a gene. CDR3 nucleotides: TGCGCCAGCAGCTTAGCGGGAGGGGATTATTATGAGCAGTTCTTC. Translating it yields CASSLAGGDYYEQFF.

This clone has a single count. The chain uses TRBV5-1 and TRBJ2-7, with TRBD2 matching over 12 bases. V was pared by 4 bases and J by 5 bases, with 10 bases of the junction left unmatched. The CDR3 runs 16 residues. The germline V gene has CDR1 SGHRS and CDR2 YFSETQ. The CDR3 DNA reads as TGCGCCAGCAGCGGAACGACTAGCGGGAGAAACAACGAGCAGTACTTC. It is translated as CASSGTTSGRNNEQYF.

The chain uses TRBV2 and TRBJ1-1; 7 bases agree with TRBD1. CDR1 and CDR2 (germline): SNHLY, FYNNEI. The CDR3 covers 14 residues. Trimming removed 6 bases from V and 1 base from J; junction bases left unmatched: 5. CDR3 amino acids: CASSARTGNTEAFF. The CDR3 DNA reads TGTGCCAGCAGCGCCAGGACAGGGAACACTGAAGCTTTCTTT. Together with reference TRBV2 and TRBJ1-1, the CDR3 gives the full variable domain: EPEVTQTPSHQVTQMGQEVILRCVPISNHLYFYWYRQILGQKVEFLVSFYNNEISEKSEIFDDQFSVERPDGSNFTLKIRSTKLEDSAMYFCASSARTGNTEAFFGQGTRLTVV.

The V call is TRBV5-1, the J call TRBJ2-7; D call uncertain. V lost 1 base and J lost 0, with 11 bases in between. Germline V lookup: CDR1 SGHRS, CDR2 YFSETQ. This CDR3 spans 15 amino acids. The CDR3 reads CASSLTYRYSYEQYF. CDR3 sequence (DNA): TGCGCCAGCAGCTTGACTTACCGATACTCCTACGAGCAGTACTTC.

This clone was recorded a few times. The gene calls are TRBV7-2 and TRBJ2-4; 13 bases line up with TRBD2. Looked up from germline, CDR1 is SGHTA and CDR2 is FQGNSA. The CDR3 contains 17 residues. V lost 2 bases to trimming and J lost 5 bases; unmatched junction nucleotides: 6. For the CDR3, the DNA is TGTGCCAGCAGCTTACGCGGGACTAGCGGGATCCAAAACATTCAGTACTTC. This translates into CASSLRGTSGIQNIQYF.

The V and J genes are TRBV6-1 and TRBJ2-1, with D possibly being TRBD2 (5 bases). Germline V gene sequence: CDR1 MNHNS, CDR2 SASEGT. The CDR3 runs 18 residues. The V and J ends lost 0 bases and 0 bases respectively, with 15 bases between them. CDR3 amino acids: CASSEASKGSRSYNEQFF. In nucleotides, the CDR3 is TGTGCCAGCAGTGAAGCTTCGAAAGGGAGTCGCTCCTACAATGAGCAGTTCTTC.

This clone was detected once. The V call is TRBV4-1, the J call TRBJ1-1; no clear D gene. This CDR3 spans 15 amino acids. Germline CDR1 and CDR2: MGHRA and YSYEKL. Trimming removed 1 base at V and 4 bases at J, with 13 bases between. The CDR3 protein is CASSQAFEGSTEAFF. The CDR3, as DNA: TGCGCCAGCAGCCAAGCTTTCGAAGGGAGCACTGAAGCTTTCTTT.

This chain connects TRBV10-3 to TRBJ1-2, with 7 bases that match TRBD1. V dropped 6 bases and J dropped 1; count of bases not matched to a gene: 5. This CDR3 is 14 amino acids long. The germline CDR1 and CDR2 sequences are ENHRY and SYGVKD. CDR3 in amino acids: CAISGTANNYGYTF. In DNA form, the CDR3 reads TGTGCCATCAGCGGGACAGCTAATAACTATGGCTACACCTTC.

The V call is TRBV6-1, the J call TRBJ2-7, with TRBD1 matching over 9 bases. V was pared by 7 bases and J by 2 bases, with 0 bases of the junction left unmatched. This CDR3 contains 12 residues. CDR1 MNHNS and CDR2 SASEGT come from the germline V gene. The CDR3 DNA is TGTGCCAGCAACAGGGGGCCCTACGAGCAGTACTTC. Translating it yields CASNRGPYEQYF.

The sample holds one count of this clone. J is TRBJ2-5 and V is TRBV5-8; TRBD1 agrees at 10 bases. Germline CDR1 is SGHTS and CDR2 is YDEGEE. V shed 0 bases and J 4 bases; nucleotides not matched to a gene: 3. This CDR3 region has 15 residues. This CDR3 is CASSLGDRGGETQYF. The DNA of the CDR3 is TGTGCCAGCAGCTTGGGGGACAGGGGAGGAGAGACCCAGTACTTC.

DNA for the CDR3: TGTGCCAGTAGCGGACAGGTGAACACTGAAGCTTTCTTT. Amino acids: CASSGQVNTEAFF. V gene TRBV19 combines with J gene TRBJ1-1, with 7 bases that match TRBD1. Germline lookup yields CDR1 LNHDA and CDR2 SQIVND (reference sequence). Trimming removed 6 bases from V and 0 bases from J; junction bases left unmatched: 1. The CDR3 has 13 residues. The complete variable domain, with remaining parts taken from reference TRBV19 and TRBJ1-1, reads DGGITQSPKYLFRKEGQNVTLSCEQNLNHDAMYWYRQDPGQGLRLIYYSQIVNDFQKGDIAEGYSVSREKKESFPLTVTSAQKNPTAFYLCASSGQVNTEAFFGQGTRLTVV.

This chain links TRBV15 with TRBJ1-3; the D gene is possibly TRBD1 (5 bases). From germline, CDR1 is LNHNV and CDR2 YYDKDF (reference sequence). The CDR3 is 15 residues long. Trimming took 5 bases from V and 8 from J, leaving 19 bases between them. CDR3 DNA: TGTGCCACCAGCGGTTCGGGGGTTGAGAGGTACACCATATATTTT. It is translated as CATSGSGVERYTIYF. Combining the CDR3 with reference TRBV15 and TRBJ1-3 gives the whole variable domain DAMVIQNPRYQVTQFGKPVTLSCSQTLNHNVMYWYQQKSSQAPKLLFHYYDKDFNNEADTPDNFQSRRPNTSFCFLDIRSPGLGDTAMYLCATSGSGVERYTIYFGEGSWLTVV.

CDR3 protein: CASSQRALAGGYNEQFF. CDR3 DNA sequence: TGCGCCAGCAGCCAAAGGGCCCTCGCGGGAGGGTACAATGAGCAGTTCTTC. This chain links TRBV4-1 with TRBJ2-1, with 9 nucleotides matching TRBD2. The CDR3 is 17 residues long. The V segment lost 2 bases and the J segment 4 bases; nucleotides outside the gene matches: 9. Germline-derived CDR1 and CDR2 are MGHRA and YSYEKL.

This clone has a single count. The CDR3 DNA follows: TGTGCCAGCAGTTTAGGAGGGACTCGAGAGACCCAGTACTTC. It is translated as CASSLGGTRETQYF. The chain combines TRBV28 with TRBJ2-5, with D perhaps matching TRBD2 (6 bases). Trimming left V 2 bases short and J 4 bases short, with 11 bases between. Germline-derived CDR1 and CDR2 are MDHEN and SYDVKM. The CDR3 sequence is 14 residues long.

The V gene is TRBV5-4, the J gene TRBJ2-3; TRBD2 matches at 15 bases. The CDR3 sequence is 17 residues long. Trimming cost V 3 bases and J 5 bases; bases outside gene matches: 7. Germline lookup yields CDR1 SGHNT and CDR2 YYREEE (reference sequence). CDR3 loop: CASSSGLAGGPKDTQYF. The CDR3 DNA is TGTGCCAGCAGCTCTGGACTAGCGGGAGGGCCGAAAGATACGCAGTATTTT.

The CDR3 loop reads CALQIGGSGGQYF. Here the CDR3 DNA reads TGTGCCTTACAGATAGGCGGGAGTGGGGGGCAGTACTTC. The genes are TRBV30 and TRBJ2-7; 7 bases match TRBD2. The CDR3 sequence is 13 residues long. Losses at the gene ends were 7 bases for V and 9 bases for J; bases not matched to a gene: 15. Germline loops: CDR1 GTSNPN, CDR2 SVGIG (reference sequence).

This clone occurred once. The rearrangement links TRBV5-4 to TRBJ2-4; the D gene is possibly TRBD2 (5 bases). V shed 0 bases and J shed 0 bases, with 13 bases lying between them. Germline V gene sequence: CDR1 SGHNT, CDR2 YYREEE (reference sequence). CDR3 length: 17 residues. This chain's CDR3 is CASSLAGRAGAKNIQYF. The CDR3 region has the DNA TGTGCCAGCAGCTTGGCCGGCCGGGCGGGAGCCAAAAACATTCAGTACTTC.

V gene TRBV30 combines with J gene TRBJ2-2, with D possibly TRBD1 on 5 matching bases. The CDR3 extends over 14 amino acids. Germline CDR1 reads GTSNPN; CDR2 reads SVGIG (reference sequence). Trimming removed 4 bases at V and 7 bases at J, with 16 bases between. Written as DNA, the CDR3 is TGTGCCTGGACCCCGGGCAGGGCGGTCGGGGAGCTGTTTTTT. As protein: CAWTPGRAVGELFF.

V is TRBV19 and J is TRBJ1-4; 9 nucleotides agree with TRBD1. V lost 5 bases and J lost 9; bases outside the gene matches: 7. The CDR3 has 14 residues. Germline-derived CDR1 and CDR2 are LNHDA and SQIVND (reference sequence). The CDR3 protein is CASSEGQGSKKLFF. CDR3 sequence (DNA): TGTGCCAGTAGTGAGGGACAGGGATCTAAAAAACTGTTTTTT.

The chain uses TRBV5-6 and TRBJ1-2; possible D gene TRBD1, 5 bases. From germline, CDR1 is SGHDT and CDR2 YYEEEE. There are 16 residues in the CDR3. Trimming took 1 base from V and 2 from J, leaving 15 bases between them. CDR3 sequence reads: CASSLWIVRVNYGYTF. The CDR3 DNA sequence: TGTGCCAGCAGCTTGTGGATTGTCAGGGTAAACTATGGCTACACCTTC.

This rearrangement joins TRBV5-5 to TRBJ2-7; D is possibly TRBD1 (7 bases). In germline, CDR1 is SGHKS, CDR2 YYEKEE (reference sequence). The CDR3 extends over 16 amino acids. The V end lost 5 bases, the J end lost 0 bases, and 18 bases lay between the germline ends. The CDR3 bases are TGTGCCAGCAGGCTAGCCGGCGGGACAGTCTCCTACGAGCAGTACTTC. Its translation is CASRLAGGTVSYEQYF. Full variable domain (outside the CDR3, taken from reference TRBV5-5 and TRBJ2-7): DAGVTQSPTHLIKTRGQQVTLRCSPISGHKSVSWYQQVLGQGPQFIFQYYEKEERGRGNFPDRFSARQFPNYSSELNVNALLLGDSALYLCASRLAGGTVSYEQYFGPGTRLTVT.

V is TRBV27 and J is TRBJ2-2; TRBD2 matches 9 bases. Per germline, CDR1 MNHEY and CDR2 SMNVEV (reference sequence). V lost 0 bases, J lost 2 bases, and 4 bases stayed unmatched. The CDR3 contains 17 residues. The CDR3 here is CASSLSGGRANTGELFF. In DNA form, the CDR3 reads TGTGCCAGCAGTTTATCCGGCGGGAGGGCCAACACCGGGGAGCTGTTTTTT.

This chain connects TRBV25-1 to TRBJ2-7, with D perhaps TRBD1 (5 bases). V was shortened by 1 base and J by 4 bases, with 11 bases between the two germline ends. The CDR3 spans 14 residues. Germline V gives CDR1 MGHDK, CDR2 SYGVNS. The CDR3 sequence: CASSEWGRVYEQYF. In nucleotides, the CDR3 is TGTGCCAGCAGTGAATGGGGCAGGGTGTACGAGCAGTACTTC.

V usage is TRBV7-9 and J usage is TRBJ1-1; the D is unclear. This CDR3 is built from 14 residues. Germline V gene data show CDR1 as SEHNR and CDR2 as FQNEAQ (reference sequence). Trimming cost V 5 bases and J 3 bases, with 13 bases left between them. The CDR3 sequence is CASSPAVGDTEAFF. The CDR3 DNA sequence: TGTGCCAGCAGCCCAGCTGTGGGAGACACTGAAGCTTTCTTT.

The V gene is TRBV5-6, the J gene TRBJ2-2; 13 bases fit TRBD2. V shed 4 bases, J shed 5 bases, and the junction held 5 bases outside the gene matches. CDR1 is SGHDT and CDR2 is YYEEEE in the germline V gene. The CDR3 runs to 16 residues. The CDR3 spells CASSPGTSGITGELFF. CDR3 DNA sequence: TGTGCCAGCAGCCCGGGGACTAGCGGGATAACCGGGGAGCTGTTTTTT.

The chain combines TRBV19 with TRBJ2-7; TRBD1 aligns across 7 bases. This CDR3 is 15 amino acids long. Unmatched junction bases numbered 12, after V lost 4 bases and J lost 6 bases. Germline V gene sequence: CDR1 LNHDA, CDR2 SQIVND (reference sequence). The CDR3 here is CASSTRDSERGEQYF. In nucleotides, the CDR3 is TGTGCCAGTAGTACTCGGGACAGCGAACGGGGCGAGCAGTACTTC.

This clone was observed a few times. The DNA for the CDR3 is TGCGCCAGCAGCCAGGTTCCCGGGGAGACCCAGTACTTC. Amino acids: CASSQVPGETQYF. The chain uses TRBV4-1 and TRBJ2-5; D remains ambiguous. V lost 3 bases to trimming and J lost 5 bases, with 10 bases between them. CDR1 is MGHRA and CDR2 is YSYEKL in the germline V gene. The length of the CDR3 is 13 residues.